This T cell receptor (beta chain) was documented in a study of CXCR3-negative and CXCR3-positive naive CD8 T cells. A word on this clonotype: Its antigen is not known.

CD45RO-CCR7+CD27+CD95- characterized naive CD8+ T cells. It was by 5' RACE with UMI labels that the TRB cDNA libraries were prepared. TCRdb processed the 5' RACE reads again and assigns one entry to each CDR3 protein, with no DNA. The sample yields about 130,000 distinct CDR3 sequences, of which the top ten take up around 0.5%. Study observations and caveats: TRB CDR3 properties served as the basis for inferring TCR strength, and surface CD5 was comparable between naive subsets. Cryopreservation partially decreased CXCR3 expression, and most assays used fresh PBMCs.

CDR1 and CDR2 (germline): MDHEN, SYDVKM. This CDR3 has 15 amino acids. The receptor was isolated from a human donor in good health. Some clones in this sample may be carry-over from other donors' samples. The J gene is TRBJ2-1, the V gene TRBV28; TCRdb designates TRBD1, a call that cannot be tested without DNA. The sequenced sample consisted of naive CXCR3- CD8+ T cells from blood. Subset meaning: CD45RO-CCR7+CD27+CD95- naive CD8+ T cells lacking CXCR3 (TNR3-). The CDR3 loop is CASSLPGTAYNEQFF. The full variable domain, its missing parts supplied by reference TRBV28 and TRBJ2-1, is DVKVTQSSRYLVKRTGEKVFLECVQDMDHENMFWYRQDPGLGLRLIYFSYDVKMKEKGDIPEGYSVSREKKERFSLILESASTNQTSMYLCASSLPGTAYNEQFFGPGTRLTVL.